This TCR beta chain derives from a study of cytomegalovirus exposure and HLA in healthy donors. Study results and caveats: In vitro assays verified that three CMV-associated chains recognized CMV antigens specifically.

PCR primers comprised 60 Vbeta and 13 Jbeta primers. Measured with immunoSEQ multiplex PCR; TCRdb has only the in-frame clones, and not every one. Of 75,000 to 100,000 clones in the sample, less than 8% are singletons; the top ten hold about 2.3%. Notes on this clone: Its antigen is as yet unknown. Likely a read error: the CDR3 ends without its conserved phenylalanine or tryptophan.

V was pared by 5 bases and J by 8 bases, with 18 bases between. The length of the CDR3 is 14 residues. Germline values: CDR1 MDHEN, CDR2 SYDVKM. Donors consisted of healthy bone marrow donors. The sample taken for sequencing was PBMCs. The genes are TRBV28 and TRBJ1-2; possibly TRBD1 for D (6 bases). The clonotype comes from a middle-aged man in good health and CMV-seronegative. The CDR3 nucleotides read TGTGCCAGCAGTCCCGGACGGATAAGGGGGGGCTACACCGTC. Translating gives CASSPGRIRGGYTV.